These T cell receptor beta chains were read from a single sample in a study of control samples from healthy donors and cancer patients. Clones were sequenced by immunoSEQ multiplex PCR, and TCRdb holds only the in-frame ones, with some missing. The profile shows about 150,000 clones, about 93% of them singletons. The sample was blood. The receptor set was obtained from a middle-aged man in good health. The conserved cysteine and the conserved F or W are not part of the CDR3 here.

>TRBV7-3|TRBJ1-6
ASSIQGRDSPLH
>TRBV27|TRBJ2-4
ASRGGTGAWNIQY
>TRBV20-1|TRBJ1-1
SASTPGASSADEAF
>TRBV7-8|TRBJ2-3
ASSLSGTSTDTQY
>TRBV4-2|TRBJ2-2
ASSRRDRRNDGELF
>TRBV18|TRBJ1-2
ASSRSGTDYGYT
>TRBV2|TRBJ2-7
ASTLPSSEYEQY
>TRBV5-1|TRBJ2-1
ASSPGLLWDNEQF
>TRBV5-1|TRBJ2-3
ASRPGTSTDTQY
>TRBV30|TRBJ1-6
AWSRQNNSPLH
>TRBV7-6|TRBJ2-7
ASSHRTSGRPSSYEQY
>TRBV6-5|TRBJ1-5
ASSRTGTSNQPQH
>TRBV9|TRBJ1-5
ASSVPGQGYSNQPQH
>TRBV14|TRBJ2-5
ASSLLPAGVQETQY
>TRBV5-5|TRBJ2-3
ASSARGTTTDTQY
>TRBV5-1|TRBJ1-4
ASRNHRAMNEKLF
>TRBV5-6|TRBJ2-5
ASSLELAGQETQY
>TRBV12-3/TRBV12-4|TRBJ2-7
ASSLGLPYEQY
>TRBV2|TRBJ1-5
ASSEDRASYQPQH
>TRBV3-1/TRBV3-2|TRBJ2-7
ASSQAQGGRSYEQY
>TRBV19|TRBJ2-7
ASSIGQGAPHEQY
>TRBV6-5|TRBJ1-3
ASRPPGSGNTIY
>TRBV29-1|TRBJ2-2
SVTFSVDRNAGELF
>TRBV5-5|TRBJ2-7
ARLGGSHEQY
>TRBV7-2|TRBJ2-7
ASSRTSGRTEQY
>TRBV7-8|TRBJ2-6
ASRLVAGANVLT
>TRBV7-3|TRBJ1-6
ASSLQGAGSPLH
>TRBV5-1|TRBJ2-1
ASSLGGTSGTNEQF
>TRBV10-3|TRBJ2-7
AIRLAGANEQY
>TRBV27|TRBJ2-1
ASSFRDLRYNEQF
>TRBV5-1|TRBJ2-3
ASSTTGTATHYSTDTQY
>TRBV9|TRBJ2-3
ASSVAQRTDTQY
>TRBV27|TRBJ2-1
ASSGGAPYNEQF
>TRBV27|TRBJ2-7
ASRGTGQGPYEQY
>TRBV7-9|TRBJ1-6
ASSLAGGSPLH
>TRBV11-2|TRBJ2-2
ASSLNLYRGGELF
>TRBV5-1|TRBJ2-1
ASSQPGSYNEQF
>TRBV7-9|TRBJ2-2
ASRRDSANTGELF
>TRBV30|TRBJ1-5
AWSQGALNQPQH
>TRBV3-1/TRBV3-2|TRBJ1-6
ASSQGGRTGVGPLH
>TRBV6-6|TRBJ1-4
ASRTGPATNEKLF
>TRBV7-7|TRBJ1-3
ASSYREGSGNTIY
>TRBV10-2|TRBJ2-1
ASSESSTLDEQF
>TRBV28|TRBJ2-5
ASSLGGLTQETQY
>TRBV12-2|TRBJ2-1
ASRPGDTEQF
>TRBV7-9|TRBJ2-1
ASSYDRGTYNEQF
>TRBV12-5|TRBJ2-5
ASVKGGNGTRGETQY
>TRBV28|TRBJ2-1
ASSPRRADYLSYNEQF
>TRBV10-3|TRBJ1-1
ALRELQSQGTEAF
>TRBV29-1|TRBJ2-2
SAGTGVNTGELF
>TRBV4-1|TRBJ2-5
ASSQDRGTGPETQY
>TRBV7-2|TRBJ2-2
ASSSGTGLF
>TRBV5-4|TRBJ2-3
ASSPGTSGRYTQY
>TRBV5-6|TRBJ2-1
ASSRRSEQF
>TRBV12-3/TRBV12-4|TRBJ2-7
ASRKGYEQY
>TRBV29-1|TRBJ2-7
SVEEQGAVEQY